This entry lists 8 T cell receptor beta chains sequenced from one sample in a study of human T cells and chemical hapten exposure. The time point denotes: pre-sensitization, week 0. Indicated treatment: therapeutic diphenylcyclopropenone sensitization with weekly scalp DPC. From the RACE reads, TCRdb called clonotypes with MiXCR, one entry per CDR3 protein. The repertoire consists of 250,000 or so distinct CDR3 sequences, with 7.5% to 9% occurring once and the leading ten covering more than 0.95%. Sequenced here: whole blood, sampled in connection with sensitization to the hapten diphenylcyclopropenone (DPC). The receptors originated from a young man with alopecia areata. Some clones in this sample may be carry-over from other donors' samples.

This clonotype was seen ten or more times. The V gene is TRBV5-1, the J gene TRBJ2-7; D is perhaps TRBD1 (5 bases). V was cut by 0 bases and J by 0 bases, with 7 bases left in between. This CDR3 comprises 14 residues. Germline CDR1 and CDR2: SGHRS and YFSETQ. This chain's CDR3 is CASSLADSSYEQYF. The CDR3 DNA reads as TGCGCCAGCAGCTTGGCAGACAGCTCCTACGAGCAGTACTTC. Combining the CDR3 with reference TRBV5-1 and TRBJ2-7 gives the whole variable domain KAGVTQTPRYLIKTRGQQVTLSCSPISGHRSVSWYQQTPGQGLQFLFEYFSETQRNKGNFPGRFSGRQFSNSRSEMNVSTLELGDSALYLCASSLADSSYEQYFGPGTRLTVT.

The gene calls are TRBV11-2 and TRBJ2-2; D might be TRBD1 (5 bases). V was clipped by 4 bases and J by 7 bases, with 16 bases between them. CDR3 length: 15 amino acids. Per germline, CDR1 SGHAT and CDR2 FQNNGV. Written as DNA, the CDR3 is TGTGCCAGCAGCTACACGACAGCCTCCGGCGGGGAGCTGTTTTTT. It encodes CASSYTTASGGELFF.

In DNA form, the CDR3 reads TGCGCCAGCAGCCCCTTCCGAGGGGGGCGGGACACCACTGAGCTGTTTTTT. Translated: CASSPFRGGRDTTELFF. The genes are TRBV5-1 and TRBJ2-2; tentatively, D is TRBD1 or TRBD2 (6 bases each). Trimming shortened V by 4 bases and J by 11 bases, and 27 bases separated the two germline ends. Germline V gene lookup returns CDR1 SGHRS and CDR2 YFSETQ. CDR3 length: 17 amino acids.

This clonotype showed up just a few times. The V and J genes are TRBV12-3 or TRBV12-4 and TRBJ2-1, with D possibly TRBD1 on 5 matching bases. With 3 bases removed from V and 10 bases from J, the gap between germline ends came to 10 bases. The CDR3 spans 12 residues. The CDR3 DNA reads as TGTGCCAGCAGTTTGGGGCTAGGAGAGCAGTTCTTC. This gives the protein CASSLGLGEQFF.

The chain has TRBV10-3 and TRBJ2-3; the D call may be TRBD1 or TRBD2 (5 bases each). Germline-derived CDR1 and CDR2 are ENHRY and SYGVKD. The CDR3 has 15 residues. With 4 bases removed from V and 5 bases from J, the gap between germline ends came to 16 bases. The CDR3 loop reads CAISAQGQGVDTQYF. DNA of the CDR3: TGTGCCATCAGTGCCCAAGGGCAGGGAGTAGATACGCAGTATTTT.

In its sample, this clonotype was seen a few times. The V gene is TRBV28, the J gene TRBJ1-2; D remains ambiguous. The CDR3 consists of 13 residues. Germline lookup yields CDR1 MDHEN and CDR2 SYDVKM. The V gene lost 6 bases and the J gene lost 2 bases, with 10 bases spanning the gap. This CDR3 reads CASSLPENYGYTF. CDR3 coding DNA: TGTGCCAGCAGCCTCCCCGAGAACTATGGCTACACCTTC.

The V and J genes are TRBV28 and TRBJ1-2; 8 bases are shared with TRBD1. CDR3 length equals 13 residues. The ends lost 6 bases at V and 5 bases at J; junction bases unmatched: 5. CDR1 and CDR2 from the germline V gene are MDHEN and SYDVKM. CDR3: CASRRTGKYGYTF. Here the CDR3 DNA reads TGTGCCAGCAGAAGGACAGGGAAATATGGCTACACCTTC.

A few counts support this clonotype. J is TRBJ1-1 and V is TRBV12-3 or TRBV12-4; 10 nucleotides line up with TRBD1. The CDR3 is 13 residues long. J lost 5 bases, V lost 10 bases, and 7 bases had no gene match. The CDR3 nucleotides read TGTGCCACCCCGGACAGGGGGGGGACTGAAGCTTTCTTT. Translating gives CATPDRGGTEAFF.